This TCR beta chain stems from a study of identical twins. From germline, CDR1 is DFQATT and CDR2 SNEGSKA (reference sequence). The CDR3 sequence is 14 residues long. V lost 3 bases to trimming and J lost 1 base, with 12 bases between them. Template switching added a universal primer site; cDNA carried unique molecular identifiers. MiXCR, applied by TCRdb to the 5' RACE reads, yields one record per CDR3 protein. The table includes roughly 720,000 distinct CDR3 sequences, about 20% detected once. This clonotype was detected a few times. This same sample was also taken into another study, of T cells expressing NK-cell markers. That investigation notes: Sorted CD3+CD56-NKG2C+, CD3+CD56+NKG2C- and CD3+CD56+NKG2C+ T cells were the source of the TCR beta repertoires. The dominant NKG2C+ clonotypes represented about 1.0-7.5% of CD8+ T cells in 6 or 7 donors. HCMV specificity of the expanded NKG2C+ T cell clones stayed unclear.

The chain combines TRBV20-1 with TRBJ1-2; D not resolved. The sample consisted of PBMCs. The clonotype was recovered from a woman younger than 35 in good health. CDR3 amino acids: CSASAVSLNYGYTF. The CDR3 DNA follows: TGCAGTGCTAGCGCGGTCTCCCTTAACTATGGCTACACCTTC.